This entry lists 19 T cell receptor beta chains sequenced from one sample in a study of cytomegalovirus exposure and HLA in healthy donors. It was with 60 Vbeta and 13 Jbeta primers that the PCR ran. The data were produced by immunoSEQ multiplex PCR, yet TCRdb's version contains in-frame clones alone and is incomplete. The table shows 150,000 to 200,000 clones, with 70% to 80% occurring only once. Material: PBMCs. These receptors originate from a woman aged 25-40 years in good health and CMV-seropositive.

The J gene is TRBJ2-1, the V gene TRBV10-1, with D possibly matching TRBD1 (7 bases). Trimming stripped 2 bases from V and 15 bases from J, with 20 bases between. The CDR3 runs to 14 residues. The V gene's germline CDR1 is WNHNN and CDR2 SYGVQD (reference sequence). CDR3 nucleotide sequence: TGCGCCAGCAGTGAGAATTTAGCAGGGGGGATAGTGTTCTTC. This gives the protein CASSENLAGGIVFF.

The chain employs TRBV5-1 and TRBJ2-2, with 7 bases identical to TRBD1. V was clipped by 4 bases and J by 0 bases; unmatched bases: 3. CDR1 and CDR2 (germline): SGHRS, YFSETQ. CDR3 length: 15 residues. The CDR3 DNA reads TGCGCCAGCAGCCGACAGGGACCGAACACCGGGGAGCTGTTTTTT. It is translated as CASSRQGPNTGELFF. The full variable domain, completed using reference TRBV5-1 and TRBJ2-2, is KAGVTQTPRYLIKTRGQQVTLSCSPISGHRSVSWYQQTPGQGLQFLFEYFSETQRNKGNFPGRFSGRQFSNSRSEMNVSTLELGDSALYLCASSRQGPNTGELFFGEGSRLTVL.

V is TRBV7-2 and J is TRBJ1-6; weak D call: TRBD1 (6 bases). Germline CDR1 and CDR2: SGHTA and FQGNSA. The length of the CDR3 is 15 residues. V lost 1 base and J lost 5, with 9 bases in between. The CDR3 protein is CASSLGRGNNSPLHF. The DNA of the CDR3 is TGTGCCAGCAGCTTAGGCAGGGGAAATAATTCACCCCTCCACTTT.

V gene TRBV27 combines with J gene TRBJ1-2; no clear D. Trimming removed 3 bases at V and 4 bases at J, with 9 bases between. Germline lookup yields CDR1 MNHEY and CDR2 SMNVEV (reference sequence). This CDR3 is 13 amino acids long. The CDR3 loop reads CASSFQHTYGYTF. CDR3 coding DNA: TGTGCCAGCAGTTTTCAACACACCTATGGCTACACCTTC.

The V call is TRBV28, the J call TRBJ1-5; a possible D gene is TRBD1 (6 bases). Per germline, CDR1 MDHEN and CDR2 SYDVKM. CDR3 size: 14 residues. V gave up 2 bases and J gave up 7 bases, with 12 bases separating them. CDR3: CASSLVLGAQPQHF. The CDR3 bases are TGTGCCAGCAGTTTAGTATTGGGGGCCCAGCCCCAGCATTTT.

V and J are TRBV19 and TRBJ1-2; possibly TRBD1 for D (6 bases). Trimming stripped 6 bases from V and 3 bases from J, with 14 bases between. The CDR3 length is 14 residues. CDR1 and CDR2 (germline): LNHDA, SQIVND (reference sequence). CDR3 region: CASRATGADYGYTF. CDR3 sequence (DNA): TGTGCCAGTAGGGCGACAGGAGCCGACTATGGCTACACCTTC.

V gene TRBV30 combines with J gene TRBJ1-2; tentative D call: TRBD1 (5 bases). Trimming stripped 1 base from V and 4 bases from J, with 10 bases between. Germline assignment: CDR1 GTSNPN and CDR2 SVGIG (reference sequence). The CDR3 has 13 amino acids. CDR3 amino acids: CAWSGGEGYGYTF. The DNA of the CDR3 is TGTGCCTGGAGTGGGGGGGAAGGCTATGGCTACACCTTC.

This clone has a single count. This chain joins TRBV30 and TRBJ1-2; 8 nucleotides match TRBD1. V was clipped by 4 bases and J by 7 bases; unmatched bases: 14. The germline V gene encodes CDR1 GTSNPN and CDR2 SVGIG (reference sequence). This CDR3 is built from 15 residues. For the CDR3, the DNA is TGTGCCTGGATTATAACAGGGGGTATTGGACGTGGCTACACCTTC. Amino acids: CAWIITGGIGRGYTF.

The rearrangement uses TRBV7-6 and TRBJ2-5; 8 bases fit TRBD2. Germline CDR1 SGHVS, CDR2 FNYEAQ. The CDR3 is 16 residues long. Unmatched junction bases numbered 11, after V lost 3 bases and J lost 5 bases. The CDR3 DNA reads as TGTGCCAGCAGCTTGGGGACTAGTTCTCGTGGGGAGACCCAGTACTTC. Its protein product is CASSLGTSSRGETQYF.

The rearrangement links TRBV7-2 to TRBJ2-7, with a tentative D call TRBD1 (5 bases). The CDR3 length is 14 residues. Germline V lookup: CDR1 SGHTA, CDR2 FQGNSA. V lost 6 bases and J lost 0, with 12 bases in between. The CDR3 sequence: CASRVRGSSYEQYF. The CDR3 DNA reads TGTGCCAGCAGAGTAAGGGGTAGCTCCTACGAGCAGTACTTC. The whole variable domain, filled in from reference TRBV7-2 and TRBJ2-7, reads GAGVSQSPSNKVTEKGKDVELRCDPISGHTALYWYRQSLGQGLEFLIYFQGNSAPDKSGLPSDRFSAERTGGSVSTLTIQRTQQEDSAVYLCASRVRGSSYEQYFGPGTRLTVT.

This chain joins TRBV5-1 and TRBJ2-2; 9 nucleotides align to TRBD1. Germline V gene data show CDR1 as SGHRS and CDR2 as YFSETQ. This CDR3 has 16 amino acids. Trimming cost V 3 bases and J 1 base; bases outside gene matches: 4. CDR3: CASSSRDRENTGELFF. In DNA form, the CDR3 reads TGCGCCAGCAGCTCCCGGGACAGGGAGAACACCGGGGAGCTGTTTTTT.

The chain has TRBV14 and TRBJ2-2, with 10 positions matching TRBD2. Germline loops: CDR1 SGHDN, CDR2 FVKESK. The CDR3 loop spans 15 amino acids. The ends lost 0 bases at V and 11 bases at J; junction bases unmatched: 6. The CDR3 nucleotides read TGTGCCAGCAGCCAAGATCTAGCGGGAGTTGGAGAGCTGTTTTTT. The encoded protein is CASSQDLAGVGELFF.

This clone was observed a few times. The gene calls are TRBV5-4 and TRBJ2-1; 14 nucleotides line up with TRBD2. Germline V gene lookup returns CDR1 SGHNT and CDR2 YYREEE (reference sequence). Trimming removed 5 bases from V and 7 bases from J; junction bases left unmatched: 5. There are 15 residues in the CDR3. CDR3 residues: CASRSGTSGSNEQFF. In DNA form, the CDR3 reads TGTGCCAGCAGGTCCGGGACTAGCGGGAGTAATGAGCAGTTCTTC.

This clone was counted a single time. This chain uses TRBV6-1 with TRBJ1-1; D gene unclear. This CDR3 spans 14 amino acids. The ends were cut back, 5 bases at V and 7 bases at J, with 17 bases in the middle. Germline values: CDR1 MNHNS, CDR2 SASEGT. CDR3 region: CASSNAGRVGEAFF. CDR3 bases: TGTGCCAGCAGTAACGCGGGGAGGGTTGGTGAAGCTTTCTTT.

This sequence joins TRBV10-3 and TRBJ2-1, with D unclear. The germline V gene encodes CDR1 ENHRY and CDR2 SYGVKD. This CDR3 is built from 13 residues. Trimming took 10 bases from V and 7 from J, leaving 17 bases between them. CDR3 nucleotides: TGTGCCACGACTCCCCGAATAAATAATGAGCAGTTCTTC. It codes for CATTPRINNEQFF.

This chain connects TRBV5-1 to TRBJ1-1, with 8 positions matching TRBD1. Trimming removed 3 bases from V and 7 bases from J; junction bases left unmatched: 2. The CDR3 spans 12 residues. Germline CDR1 reads SGHRS; CDR2 reads YFSETQ. CDR3 loop: CASSSGTGEAFF. CDR3 DNA sequence: TGCGCCAGCAGCTCCGGGACAGGTGAAGCTTTCTTT.

In its sample, this clone was seen a few times. This chain links TRBV29-1 with TRBJ2-1; weak D call: TRBD2 (5 bases). V was shortened by 3 bases and J by 7 bases, with 19 bases between the two germline ends. This CDR3 is built from 15 residues. Germline V gives CDR1 SQVTM, CDR2 ANQGSEA. CDR3 amino acids: CSVESIAARGNEQFF. The CDR3 DNA reads as TGCAGCGTTGAGTCCATTGCCGCGCGAGGGAATGAGCAGTTCTTC.

This clone has only a few counts. The chain couples TRBV7-8 to TRBJ2-1, with TRBD2 matching 8 bases. Per the germline V gene, CDR1 is SGHVS and CDR2 is FQNEAQ. The ends lost 5 bases at V and 6 bases at J; junction bases unmatched: 15. The CDR3 has 17 residues. In DNA, the CDR3 is TGTGCCAGCAGCCCTTGGGGGGCTAGCGGGTGGGGCAATGAGCAGTTCTTC. Its protein product is CASSPWGASGWGNEQFF. Based on the CDR3 plus reference TRBV7-8 and TRBJ2-1, the full variable domain is GAGVSQSPRYKVAKRGQDVALRCDPISGHVSLFWYQQALGQGPEFLTYFQNEAQLDKSGLPSDRFFAERPEGSVSTLKIQRTQQEDSAVYLCASSPWGASGWGNEQFFGPGTRLTVL.

The chain has TRBV5-4 and TRBJ1-4; perhaps TRBD1 as D (6 bases). Per germline, CDR1 SGHNT and CDR2 YYREEE (reference sequence). The CDR3 contains 14 residues. The V gene lost 2 bases and the J gene lost 8 bases, with 13 bases spanning the gap. Here the CDR3 DNA reads TGTGCCAGCAGCTTAGGGCAGGGGTACGAAAAACTGTTTTTT. As protein: CASSLGQGYEKLFF.